Reported below is one T cell receptor (beta chain). These data belong to a study of shared clonotypes between healthy human individuals. On the study more broadly: Used for every donor were three CD4 naive, three CD4 memory, two CD8 naive and one CD8 memory plate.

The naive CD8 subset, CD45RO-negative cells positively selected for CCR7, excluded terminally differentiated effector memory CD45RA+ cells. Profiled with immunoSEQ multiplex PCR; TCRdb holds only in-frame clones, not every one. The sample has about 2.2 million clones, 85% to 95% seen once; the top ten hold about 1.5%. The clonotype originates from a man between 18 and 29 years old in good health. Some clones in this sample may be carry-over from other donors' samples. The sample was naive CD8+ T cells from PBMCs.

The CDR3 DNA follows: TGCGCCAGCAGCTTGTCAGGGACAAACACTGAAGCTTTCTTT. Encoded protein: CASSLSGTNTEAFF. The chain has TRBV5-1 and TRBJ1-1, with TRBD1 as a possible D gene (6 bases). With 1 base removed from V and 2 bases from J, the gap between germline ends came to 9 bases. This CDR3 spans 14 amino acids. CDR1 is SGHRS and CDR2 is YFSETQ in the germline V gene.